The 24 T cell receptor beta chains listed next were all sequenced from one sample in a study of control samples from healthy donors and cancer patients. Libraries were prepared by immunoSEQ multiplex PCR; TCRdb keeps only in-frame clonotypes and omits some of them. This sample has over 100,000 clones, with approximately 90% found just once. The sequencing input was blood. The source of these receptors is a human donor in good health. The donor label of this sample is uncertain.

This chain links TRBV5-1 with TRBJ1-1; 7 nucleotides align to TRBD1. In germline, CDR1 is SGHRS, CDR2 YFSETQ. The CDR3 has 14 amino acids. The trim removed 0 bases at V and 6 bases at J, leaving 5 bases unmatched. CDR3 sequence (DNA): TGCGCCAGCAGCTTGGAGGTTGGACAGGCTGAAGCTTTCTTT. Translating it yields CASSLEVGQAEAFF.

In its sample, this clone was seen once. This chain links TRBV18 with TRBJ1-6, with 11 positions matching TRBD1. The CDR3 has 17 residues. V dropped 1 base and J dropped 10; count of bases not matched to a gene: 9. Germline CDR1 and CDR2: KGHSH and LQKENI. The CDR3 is CASSPRGQGASGSPLHF. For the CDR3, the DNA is TGTGCCAGCTCACCACGCGGACAGGGGGCTTCTGGGTCACCCCTCCACTTT.

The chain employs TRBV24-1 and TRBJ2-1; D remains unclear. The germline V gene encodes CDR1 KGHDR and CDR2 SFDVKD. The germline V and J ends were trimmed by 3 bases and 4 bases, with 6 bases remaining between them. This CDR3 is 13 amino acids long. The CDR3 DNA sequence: TGTGCCACCAGTGATGACTGGTACAATGAGCAGTTCTTC. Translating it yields CATSDDWYNEQFF.

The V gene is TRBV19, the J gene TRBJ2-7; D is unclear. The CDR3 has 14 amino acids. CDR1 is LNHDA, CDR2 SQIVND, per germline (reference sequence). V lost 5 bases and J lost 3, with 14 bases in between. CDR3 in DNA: TGTGCCAGTAGTCTCCGGGTCGGGTACTACGAGCAGTACGTC. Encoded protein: CASSLRVGYYEQYV.

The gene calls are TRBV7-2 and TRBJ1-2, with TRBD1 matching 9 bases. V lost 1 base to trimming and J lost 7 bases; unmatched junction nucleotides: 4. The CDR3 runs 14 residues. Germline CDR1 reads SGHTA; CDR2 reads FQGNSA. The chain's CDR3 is CASSLGTGASGYTF. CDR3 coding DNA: TGTGCCAGCAGCTTAGGGACAGGGGCTAGTGGCTACACCTTC. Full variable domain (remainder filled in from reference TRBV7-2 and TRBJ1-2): GAGVSQSPSNKVTEKGKDVELRCDPISGHTALYWYRQSLGQGLEFLIYFQGNSAPDKSGLPSDRFSAERTGGSVSTLTIQRTQQEDSAVYLCASSLGTGASGYTFGSGTRLTVV.

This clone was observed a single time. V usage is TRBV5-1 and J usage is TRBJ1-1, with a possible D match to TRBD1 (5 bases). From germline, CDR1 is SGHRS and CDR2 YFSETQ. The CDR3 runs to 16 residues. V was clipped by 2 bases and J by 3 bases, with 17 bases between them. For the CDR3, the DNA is TGCGCCAGCAGCTTTCGGGACGGGCGACCCGACACTGAAGCTTTCTTT. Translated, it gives CASSFRDGRPDTEAFF.

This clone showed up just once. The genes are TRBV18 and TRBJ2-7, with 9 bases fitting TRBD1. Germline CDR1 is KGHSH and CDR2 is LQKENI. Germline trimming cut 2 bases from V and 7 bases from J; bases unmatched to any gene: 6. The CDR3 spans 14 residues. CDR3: CASSPNPDRGEQYF. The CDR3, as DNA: TGTGCCAGCTCACCAAACCCGGACAGGGGTGAGCAGTACTTC.

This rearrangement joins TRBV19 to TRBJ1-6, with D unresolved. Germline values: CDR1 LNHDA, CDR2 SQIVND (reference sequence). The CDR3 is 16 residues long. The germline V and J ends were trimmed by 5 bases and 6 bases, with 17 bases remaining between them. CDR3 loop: CASSQGYGRFNSPLHF. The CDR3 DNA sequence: TGTGCCAGTAGTCAAGGGTATGGTCGTTTTAATTCACCCCTCCACTTT.

The CDR3 sequence is CASSDREEQYF. In nucleotides, the CDR3 is TGTGCCAGCTCGGACAGGGAGGAGCAGTACTTC. The chain recombines TRBV21-1 with TRBJ2-7; the table's TRBD1 call for D was not verified on the DNA. TRBV21-1 constitutes a pseudogene. The CDR3 contains 11 residues.

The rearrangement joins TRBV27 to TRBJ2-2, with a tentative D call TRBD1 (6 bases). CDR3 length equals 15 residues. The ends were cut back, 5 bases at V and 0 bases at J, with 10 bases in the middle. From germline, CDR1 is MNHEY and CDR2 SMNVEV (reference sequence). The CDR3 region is CASSRWTANTGELFF. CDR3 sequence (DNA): TGTGCCAGCAGTCGTTGGACAGCGAACACCGGGGAGCTGTTTTTT.

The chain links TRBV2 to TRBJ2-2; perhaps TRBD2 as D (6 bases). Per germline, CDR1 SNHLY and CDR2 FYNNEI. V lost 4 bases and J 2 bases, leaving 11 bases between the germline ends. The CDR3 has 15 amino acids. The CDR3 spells CASSGQRVNTGELFF. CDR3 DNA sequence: TGTGCCAGCAGTGGACAGCGGGTTAACACCGGGGAGCTGTTTTTT.

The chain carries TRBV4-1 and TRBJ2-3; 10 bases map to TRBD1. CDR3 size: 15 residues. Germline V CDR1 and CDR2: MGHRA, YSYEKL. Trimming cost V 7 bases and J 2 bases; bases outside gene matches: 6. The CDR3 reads CASTLGQGVTDTQYF. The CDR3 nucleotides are TGCGCCAGCACCCTAGGACAGGGGGTCACAGATACGCAGTATTTT.

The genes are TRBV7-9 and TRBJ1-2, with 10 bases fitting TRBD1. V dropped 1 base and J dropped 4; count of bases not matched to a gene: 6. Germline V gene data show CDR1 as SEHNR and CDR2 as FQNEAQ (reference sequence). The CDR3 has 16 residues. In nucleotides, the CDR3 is TGTGCCAGCAGCTTAGGCTCCGGACAGGGGGGCTATGGCTACACCTTC. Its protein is CASSLGSGQGGYGYTF.

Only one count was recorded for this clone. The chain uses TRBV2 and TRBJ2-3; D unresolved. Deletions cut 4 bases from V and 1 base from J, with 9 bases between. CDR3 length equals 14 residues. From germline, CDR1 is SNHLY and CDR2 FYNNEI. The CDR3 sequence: CASSGVWGTDTQYF. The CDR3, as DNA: TGTGCCAGCAGTGGCGTATGGGGCACAGATACGCAGTATTTT.

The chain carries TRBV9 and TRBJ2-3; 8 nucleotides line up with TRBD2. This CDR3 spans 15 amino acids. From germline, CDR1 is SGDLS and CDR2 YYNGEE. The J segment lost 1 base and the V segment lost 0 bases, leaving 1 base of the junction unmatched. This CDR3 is CASSVVSGGTDTQYF. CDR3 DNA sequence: TGTGCCAGCAGCGTAGTTAGCGGGGGCACAGATACGCAGTATTTT.

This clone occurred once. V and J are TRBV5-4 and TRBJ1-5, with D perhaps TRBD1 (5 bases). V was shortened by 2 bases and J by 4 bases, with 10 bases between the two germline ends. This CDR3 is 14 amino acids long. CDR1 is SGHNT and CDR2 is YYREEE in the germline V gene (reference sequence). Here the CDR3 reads CASSLGESNQPQHF. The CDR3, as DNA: TGTGCCAGCAGCTTAGGGGAGTCGAATCAGCCCCAGCATTTT.

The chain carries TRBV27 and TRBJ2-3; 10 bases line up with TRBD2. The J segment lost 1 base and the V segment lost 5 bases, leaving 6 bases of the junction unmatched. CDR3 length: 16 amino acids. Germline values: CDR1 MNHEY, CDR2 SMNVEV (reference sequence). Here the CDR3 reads CASSITSGERTDTQYF. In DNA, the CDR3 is TGTGCCAGCAGTATTACTAGCGGGGAACGCACAGATACGCAGTATTTT.

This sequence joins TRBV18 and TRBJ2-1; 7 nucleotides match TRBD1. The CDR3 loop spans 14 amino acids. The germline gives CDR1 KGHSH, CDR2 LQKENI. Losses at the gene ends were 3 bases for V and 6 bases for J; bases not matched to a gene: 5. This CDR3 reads CASSPSRDSNEQFF. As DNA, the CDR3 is TGTGCCAGCTCACCGTCCCGGGACAGCAATGAGCAGTTCTTC.

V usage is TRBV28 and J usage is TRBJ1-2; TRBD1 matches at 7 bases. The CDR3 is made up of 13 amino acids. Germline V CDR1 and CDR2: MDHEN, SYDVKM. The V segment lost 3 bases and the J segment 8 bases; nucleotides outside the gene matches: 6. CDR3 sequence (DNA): TGTGCCAGCAGTTTCGACAGGGAGTACGGCTACACCTTC. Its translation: CASSFDREYGYTF.

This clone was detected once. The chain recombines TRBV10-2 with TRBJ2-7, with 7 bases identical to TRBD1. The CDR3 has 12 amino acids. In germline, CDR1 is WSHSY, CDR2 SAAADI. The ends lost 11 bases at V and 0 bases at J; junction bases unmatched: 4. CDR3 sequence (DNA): TGCGCCGGGGGACAGAGCTCCTACGAGCAGTACTTC. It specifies CAGGQSSYEQYF.

In DNA, the CDR3 is TGTGCCAGCAGTCCACTGCAGGGAATCGGGACTAATGAAAAACTGTTTTTT. Its protein product is CASSPLQGIGTNEKLFF. This chain uses TRBV27 with TRBJ1-4; D perhaps matches TRBD1 (5 bases). CDR3 length: 17 residues. Germline V gene data show CDR1 as MNHEY and CDR2 as SMNVEV (reference sequence). V was cut by 5 bases and J by 2 bases, with 18 bases left in between. The complete variable domain, with remaining parts taken from reference TRBV27 and TRBJ1-4, reads EAQVTQNPRYLITVTGKKLTVTCSQNMNHEYMSWYRQDPGLGLRQIYYSMNVEVTDKGDVPEGYKVSRKEKRNFPLILESPSPNQTSLYFCASSPLQGIGTNEKLFFGSGTQLSVL.

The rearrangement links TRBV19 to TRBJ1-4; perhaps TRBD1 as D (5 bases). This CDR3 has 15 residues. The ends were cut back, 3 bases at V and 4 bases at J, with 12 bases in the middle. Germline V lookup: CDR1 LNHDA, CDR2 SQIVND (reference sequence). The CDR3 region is CASSIGGQGNEKLFF. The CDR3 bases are TGTGCCAGTAGTATTGGAGGCCAGGGTAATGAAAAACTGTTTTTT. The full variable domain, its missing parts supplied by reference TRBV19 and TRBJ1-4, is DGGITQSPKYLFRKEGQNVTLSCEQNLNHDAMYWYRQDPGQGLRLIYYSQIVNDFQKGDIAEGYSVSREKKESFPLTVTSAQKNPTAFYLCASSIGGQGNEKLFFGSGTQLSVL.

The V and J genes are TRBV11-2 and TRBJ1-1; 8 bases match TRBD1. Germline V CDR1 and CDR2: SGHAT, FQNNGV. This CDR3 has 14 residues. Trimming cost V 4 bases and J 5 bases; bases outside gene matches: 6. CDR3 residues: CASSYQGARTEAFF. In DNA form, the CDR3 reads TGTGCCAGCAGCTACCAGGGGGCAAGAACTGAAGCTTTCTTT.

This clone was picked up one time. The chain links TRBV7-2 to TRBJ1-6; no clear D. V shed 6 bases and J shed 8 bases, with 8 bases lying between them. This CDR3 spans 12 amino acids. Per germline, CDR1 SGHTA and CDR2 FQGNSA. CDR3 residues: CASSYDHSPLHF. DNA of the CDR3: TGTGCCAGCAGTTACGATCATTCACCCCTCCACTTT.